The 17 T cell receptor beta chains in this list originate from one sample, sequenced in a study of cytotoxic CD8 clonotypes in ibrutinib-treated CLL. TCRdb's table, derived via immunoSEQ multiplex PCR, lists solely in-frame clones and lacks some. The profile shows 200,000 to 250,000 clones, about three quarters of them singletons. The sample was PBMCs, taken after 24 months of ibrutinib treatment. Every receptor here comes from a human donor with chronic lymphocytic leukemia.

V is TRBV5-4 and J is TRBJ2-1; 9 bases map to TRBD2. The CDR3 is 14 amino acids. The V gene's germline CDR1 is SGHNT and CDR2 YYREEE (reference sequence). Germline trimming cut 2 bases from V and 5 bases from J; bases unmatched to any gene: 2. Here the CDR3 DNA reads TGTGCCAGCAGCTTTTCTAGCGGGGACAATGAGCAGTTCTTC. This gives the protein CASSFSSGDNEQFF.

This clone was observed a few times. The chain uses TRBV7-6 and TRBJ2-7; D possibly uses TRBD1 or TRBD2 (6 bases each). The germline V gene encodes CDR1 SGHVS and CDR2 FNYEAQ. The CDR3 is 13 residues long. V gave up 3 bases and J gave up 5 bases, with 11 bases separating them. The CDR3 DNA reads TGTGCCAGCAGCTTTCCGGGGGCGAACGAGCAGTACTTC. Protein sequence: CASSFPGANEQYF.

The V gene is TRBV12-2, the J gene TRBJ2-1; no DNA check was done on the table's D call, TRBD1. TRBV12-2 is an annotated pseudogene. This CDR3 has 16 residues. CDR3 sequence (DNA): TGTGCAAGTCGCTCATTACAGGAACCTGACTACAATGAGCAGTTCTTC. Translation gives CASRSLQEPDYNEQFF.

This clone appeared once. The chain couples TRBV19 to TRBJ2-7; either TRBD1 or TRBD2 may supply D (5 bases each). Per the germline V gene, CDR1 is LNHDA and CDR2 is SQIVND (reference sequence). The CDR3 totals 16 residues. The V gene lost 2 bases and the J gene lost 1 base, with 15 bases spanning the gap. CDR3 residues: CASSIFGTLKSYEQYF. CDR3 coding DNA: TGTGCCAGTAGTATATTCGGGACCCTAAAATCCTACGAGCAGTACTTC. Full variable domain (remainder filled in from reference TRBV19 and TRBJ2-7): DGGITQSPKYLFRKEGQNVTLSCEQNLNHDAMYWYRQDPGQGLRLIYYSQIVNDFQKGDIAEGYSVSREKKESFPLTVTSAQKNPTAFYLCASSIFGTLKSYEQYFGPGTRLTVT.

This clone was picked up a small number of times. The chain joins TRBV14 to TRBJ2-7; D is unresolved. Trimming stripped 1 base from V and 4 bases from J, with 5 bases between. The germline gives CDR1 SGHDN, CDR2 FVKESK. CDR3 length: 12 residues. CDR3 bases: TGTGCCAGCAGCCAAGGGCAGTACGAGCAGTACTTC. Amino acids: CASSQGQYEQYF.

This clone was counted a few times. The V call is TRBV5-1, the J call TRBJ1-3; tentative D call: TRBD1 (6 bases). V gave up 2 bases and J gave up 3 bases, with 12 bases separating them. The CDR3 runs 15 residues. Per the germline V gene, CDR1 is SGHRS and CDR2 is YFSETQ. The chain's CDR3 is CASSLQGDGGNTIYF. DNA of the CDR3: TGCGCCAGCAGCTTACAGGGAGACGGTGGAAACACCATATATTTT.

The chain uses TRBV6-5 and TRBJ2-7; the D gene is possibly TRBD2 (5 bases). V lost 7 bases, J lost 3 bases, and 7 bases lay in between. The CDR3 is 11 amino acids. The germline V gene encodes CDR1 MNHEY and CDR2 SVGAGI. The CDR3 reads CASNRGYEQYF. The CDR3 region has the DNA TGTGCCAGCAACCGGGGCTACGAGCAGTACTTC.

In DNA, the CDR3 is TGCAGCGCCCGACAGGGAACGGACTATGGCTACACCTTC. Encoded protein: CSARQGTDYGYTF. This chain links TRBV29-1 with TRBJ1-2; TRBD1 aligns across 7 bases. Germline CDR1 is SQVTM and CDR2 is ANQGSEA. Trimming removed 7 bases from V and 3 bases from J; junction bases left unmatched: 8. The CDR3 runs to 13 residues.

The chain is built from TRBV19 and TRBJ1-1; D ambiguous. This CDR3 is built from 14 residues. V lost 7 bases and J 3 bases, leaving 15 bases between the germline ends. The germline V gene has CDR1 LNHDA and CDR2 SQIVND (reference sequence). The CDR3 sequence: CASNPGLGYTEAFF. As DNA, the CDR3 is TGTGCCAGTAACCCAGGTCTAGGGTACACTGAAGCTTTCTTT.

The CDR3 here is CASSPSGSFTGELFF. For the CDR3, the DNA is TGTGCCAGCAGCCCGAGCGGGAGTTTTACCGGGGAGCTGTTTTTT. The V call is TRBV11-3, the J call TRBJ2-2, with 8 bases identical to TRBD2. The germline V gene has CDR1 SGHNT and CDR2 YENEEA. The CDR3 is 15 amino acids. V shed 5 bases and J 5 bases; nucleotides not matched to a gene: 7.

This clone appeared a few times. V gene TRBV28 combines with J gene TRBJ2-1; D gene uncertain. V lost 5 bases and J lost 0, with 8 bases in between. Per germline, CDR1 MDHEN and CDR2 SYDVKM. There are 14 residues in the CDR3. This CDR3 reads CASSLLSSYNEQFF. The CDR3 DNA follows: TGTGCCAGCAGTCTCCTAAGCTCCTACAATGAGCAGTTCTTC.

The chain has TRBV11-2 and TRBJ1-2, with a tentative D call TRBD1 (5 bases). This CDR3 is 17 amino acids long. V was cut by 1 base and J by 3 bases, with 18 bases left in between. Germline CDR1 and CDR2: SGHAT and FQNNGV. The CDR3: CASSLGPGAGEDYGYTF. CDR3 bases: TGTGCCAGCAGCTTAGGCCCTGGGGCGGGGGAGGACTATGGCTACACCTTC.

Concerning this clone: Distinct nucleotide sequences in the sample also encode this CDR3. The chain is built from TRBV7-9 and TRBJ2-1; the D is unclear. Trimming took 2 bases from V and 0 from J, leaving 2 bases between them. This CDR3 is built from 13 residues. CDR1 and CDR2 from the germline V gene are SEHNR and FQNEAQ (reference sequence). CDR3 coding DNA: TGTGCCAGCAGCTTAAGCTCCTACAATGAGCAGTTCTTC. The encoded protein is CASSLSSYNEQFF.

The chain uses TRBV7-3 and TRBJ1-2, with D possibly matching TRBD1 (5 bases). V was cut by 2 bases and J by 5 bases, with 18 bases left in between. The CDR3 covers 16 residues. From germline, CDR1 is SGHTA and CDR2 FQGTGA. The CDR3 protein is CASSLQGREGEYGYTF. CDR3 coding DNA: TGTGCCAGCAGCTTACAGGGCAGGGAAGGGGAGTATGGCTACACCTTC.

The table lists this clone with a few counts. The same CDR3 can be traced to other DNA sequences in this sample. CDR3 bases: TGTGCCTGGAACAGGGGAGGGTATGGCTACACCTTC. This translates into CAWNRGGYGYTF. The chain uses TRBV30 and TRBJ1-2, with TRBD1 matching 7 bases. The CDR3 has 12 amino acids. The junction had 4 bases not matched to a gene; V was cut back by 4 bases and J by 5 bases. CDR1 is GTSNPN and CDR2 is SVGIG in the germline V gene (reference sequence).

This chain links TRBV28 with TRBJ1-2, with 10 nucleotides matching TRBD1. The CDR3 contains 17 residues. The germline V gene encodes CDR1 MDHEN and CDR2 SYDVKM. V gave up 3 bases and J gave up 2 bases; unmatched junction bases: 9. The CDR3 spells CASSFPVGQGVNYGYTF. The CDR3 DNA reads TGTGCCAGCAGTTTCCCCGTAGGACAGGGGGTAAACTATGGCTACACCTTC.

The chain links TRBV4-3 to TRBJ2-7, with TRBD2 matching over 9 bases. The V and J ends lost 2 bases and 5 bases, in that order; junction bases with no gene match: 13. This CDR3 is built from 17 residues. Germline CDR1 LGHNA, CDR2 YSLEER. The CDR3 DNA is TGCGCCAGCAGCCAAACGGTTAGCGGGAGTTCCATCCACGAGCAGTACTTC. Protein product: CASSQTVSGSSIHEQYF.